This T cell receptor beta chain was recorded in a study of control samples from healthy donors and cancer patients. TCRdb's table, derived via immunoSEQ multiplex PCR, lists solely in-frame clones and lacks some. Of more than 95,000 clones listed, roughly 91% are singletons. The CDR3 contains 17 residues. From germline, CDR1 is SGHRS and CDR2 YFSETQ. J gave up 6 bases and V 0 bases, and 7 bases lay outside the gene matches. The sequenced material came from PBMCs. The gene calls are TRBV5-1 and TRBJ1-6; 9 bases fit TRBD1. The origin of this receptor is a man in his fifties or sixties with lung cancer. The CDR3 DNA is TGCGCCAGCAGCTTGGCTGTGACAGGGGGTCGTAATTCACCCCTCCACTTT. As protein: CASSLAVTGGRNSPLHF.